One and the same sample provided the 8 T cell receptor beta chains below, sequenced in a study of cytomegalovirus exposure and HLA in healthy donors. Use of 60 Vbeta and 13 Jbeta primers characterized the PCR. TCRdb's copy holds only in-frame clones and misses some; the assay was immunoSEQ multiplex PCR. Of 150,000 to 250,000 clones in the sample, almost 85% were seen once. Sequenced: PBMCs. These TCRs come from a woman in her 50s in good health and CMV-seronegative.

This clone has only one observation. The chain uses TRBV30 and TRBJ2-1, with a weak D call TRBD2 (6 bases). CDR1 GTSNPN and CDR2 SVGIG come from the germline V gene (reference sequence). V lost 3 bases and J lost 4, with 13 bases in between. The CDR3 runs 14 residues. The DNA for the CDR3 is TGTGCCTGGAGCCTGCTAGCGATGTACAATGAGCAGTTCTTC. Translated, it gives CAWSLLAMYNEQFF.

This chain connects TRBV4-3 to TRBJ1-1; D gene uncertain. The CDR3 consists of 13 residues. Germline lookup yields CDR1 LGHNA and CDR2 YSLEER. V gave up 3 bases and J gave up 1 base, with 6 bases separating them. The CDR3 loop reads CASSQSGNTEAFF. The CDR3, as DNA: TGCGCCAGCAGCCAGTCGGGGAACACTGAAGCTTTCTTT.

The DNA of the CDR3 is TGTGCCAGCAGCCCCCCTAGCGGGAGAGTTGAGCAGTTCTTC. Its translation is CASSPPSGRVEQFF. The chain uses TRBV28 and TRBJ2-1, with 10 bases that match TRBD2. J gave up 9 bases and V 6 bases, and 8 bases lay outside the gene matches. There are 14 residues in the CDR3. The germline V gene encodes CDR1 MDHEN and CDR2 SYDVKM.

The rearrangement links TRBV27 to TRBJ2-3; D unclear. This CDR3 has 13 amino acids. Germline V gene sequence: CDR1 MNHEY, CDR2 SMNVEV (reference sequence). Trimming cost V 0 bases and J 4 bases, with 5 bases left between them. The DNA of the CDR3 is TGTGCCAGCAGTTTATCGGAGCCAGATACGCAGTATTTT. Its translation is CASSLSEPDTQYF.

The chain recombines TRBV6-5 with TRBJ1-1, with D uncertain. Germline V gene data show CDR1 as MNHEY and CDR2 as SVGAGI. The length of the CDR3 is 14 residues. Trimming pared 2 bases from V and 1 base from J, leaving 8 bases between. The CDR3 DNA follows: TGTGCCAGCAGTTACCGAGGGCCGAACACTGAAGCTTTCTTT. This codes for CASSYRGPNTEAFF.

The chain couples TRBV30 to TRBJ1-3, with D possibly being TRBD1 (5 bases). Deletions cut 4 bases from V and 2 bases from J, with 6 bases between. CDR3 size: 12 residues. Germline lookup yields CDR1 GTSNPN and CDR2 SVGIG (reference sequence). The CDR3 here is CAWKGAGNTIYF. In DNA, the CDR3 is TGTGCCTGGAAAGGGGCTGGAAACACCATATATTTT.

The V call is TRBV5-1, the J call TRBJ1-1; perhaps TRBD1 as D (6 bases). Trimming shortened V by 2 bases and J by 5 bases, and 16 bases separated the two germline ends. The germline V gene has CDR1 SGHRS and CDR2 YFSETQ. This CDR3 is 15 amino acids long. The CDR3 region has the DNA TGCGCCAGCAGCTTCGGGGCGGGGGGGCGGACTGAAGCTTTCTTT. Translated: CASSFGAGGRTEAFF.

V is TRBV11-2 and J is TRBJ2-4; perhaps TRBD2 as D (5 bases). CDR3 size: 16 residues. Germline V lookup: CDR1 SGHAT, CDR2 FQNNGV. Trimming took 1 base from V and 0 from J, leaving 10 bases between them. The CDR3 is CASSLGGSLAKNIQYF. The CDR3, as DNA: TGTGCCAGCAGCTTAGGAGGGAGCTTAGCCAAAAACATTCAGTACTTC.